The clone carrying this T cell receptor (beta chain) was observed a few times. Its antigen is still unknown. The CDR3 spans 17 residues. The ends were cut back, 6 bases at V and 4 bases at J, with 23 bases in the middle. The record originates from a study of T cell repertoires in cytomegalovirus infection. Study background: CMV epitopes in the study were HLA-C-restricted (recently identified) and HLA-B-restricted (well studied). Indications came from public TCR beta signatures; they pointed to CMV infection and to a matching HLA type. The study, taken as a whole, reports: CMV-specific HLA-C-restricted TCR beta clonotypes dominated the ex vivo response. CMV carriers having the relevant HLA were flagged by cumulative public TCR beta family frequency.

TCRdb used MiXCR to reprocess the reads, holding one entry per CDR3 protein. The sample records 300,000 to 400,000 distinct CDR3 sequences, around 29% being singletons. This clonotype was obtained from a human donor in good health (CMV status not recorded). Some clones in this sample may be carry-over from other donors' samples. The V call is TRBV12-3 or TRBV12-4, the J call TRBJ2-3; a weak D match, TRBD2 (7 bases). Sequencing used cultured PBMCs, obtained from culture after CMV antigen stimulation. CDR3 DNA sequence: TGTGCCAGCAGCCTTGGCGGGGGCCGGGGCCGGGCAGATACGCAGTATTTT. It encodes CASSLGGGRGRADTQYF.